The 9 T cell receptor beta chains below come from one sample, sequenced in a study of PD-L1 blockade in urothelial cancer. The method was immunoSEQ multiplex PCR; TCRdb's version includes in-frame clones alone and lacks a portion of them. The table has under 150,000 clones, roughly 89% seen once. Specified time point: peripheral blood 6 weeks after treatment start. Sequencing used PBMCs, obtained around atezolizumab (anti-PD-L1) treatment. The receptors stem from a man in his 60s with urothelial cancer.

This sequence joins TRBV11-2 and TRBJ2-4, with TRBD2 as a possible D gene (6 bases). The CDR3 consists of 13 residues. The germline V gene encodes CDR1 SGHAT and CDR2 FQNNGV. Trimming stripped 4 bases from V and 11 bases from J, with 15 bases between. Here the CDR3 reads CASSSFRDSLQYF. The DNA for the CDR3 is TGTGCCAGCAGCTCCTTCCGGGACTCACTTCAGTACTTC. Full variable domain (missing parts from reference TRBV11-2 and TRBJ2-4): EAGVAQSPRYKIIEKRQSVAFWCNPISGHATLYWYQQILGQGPKLLIQFQNNGVVDDSQLPKDRFSAERLKGVDSTLKIQPAKLEDSAVYLCASSSFRDSLQYFGAGTRLSVL.

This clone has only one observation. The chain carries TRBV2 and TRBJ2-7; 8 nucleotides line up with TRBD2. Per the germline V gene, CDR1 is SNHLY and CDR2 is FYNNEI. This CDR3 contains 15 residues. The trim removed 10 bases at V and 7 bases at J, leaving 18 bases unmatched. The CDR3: CANPSTAGGLGEQYF. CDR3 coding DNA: TGTGCCAACCCCTCCACGGCGGGAGGTCTTGGGGAGCAGTACTTC.

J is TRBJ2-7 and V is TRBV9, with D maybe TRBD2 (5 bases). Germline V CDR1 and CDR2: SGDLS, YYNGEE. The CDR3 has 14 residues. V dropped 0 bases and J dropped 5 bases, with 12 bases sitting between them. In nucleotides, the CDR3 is TGTGCCAGCAGCGTAGACGGAGGTATAAACGAGCAGTACTTC. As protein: CASSVDGGINEQYF.

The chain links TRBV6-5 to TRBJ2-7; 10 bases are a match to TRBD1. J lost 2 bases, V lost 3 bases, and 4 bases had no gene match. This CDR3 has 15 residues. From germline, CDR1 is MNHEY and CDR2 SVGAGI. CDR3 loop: CASSYGGTGAYEQYF. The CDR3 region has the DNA TGTGCCAGCAGTTATGGGGGGACAGGGGCCTACGAGCAGTACTTC.

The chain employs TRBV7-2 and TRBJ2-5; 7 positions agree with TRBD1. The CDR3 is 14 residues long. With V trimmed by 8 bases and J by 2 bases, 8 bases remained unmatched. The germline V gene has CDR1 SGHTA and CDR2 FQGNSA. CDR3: CASRSGTVQETQYF. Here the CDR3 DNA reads TGTGCCAGCCGATCCGGGACAGTACAAGAGACCCAGTACTTC.

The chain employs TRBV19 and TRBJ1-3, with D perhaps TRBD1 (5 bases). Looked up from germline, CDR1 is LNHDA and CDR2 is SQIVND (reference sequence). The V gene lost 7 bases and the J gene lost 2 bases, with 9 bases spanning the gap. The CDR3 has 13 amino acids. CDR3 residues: CASKKGPGNTIYF. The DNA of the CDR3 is TGTGCCAGTAAAAAGGGGCCTGGAAACACCATATATTTT. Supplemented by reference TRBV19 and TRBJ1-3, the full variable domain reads DGGITQSPKYLFRKEGQNVTLSCEQNLNHDAMYWYRQDPGQGLRLIYYSQIVNDFQKGDIAEGYSVSREKKESFPLTVTSAQKNPTAFYLCASKKGPGNTIYFGEGSWLTVV.

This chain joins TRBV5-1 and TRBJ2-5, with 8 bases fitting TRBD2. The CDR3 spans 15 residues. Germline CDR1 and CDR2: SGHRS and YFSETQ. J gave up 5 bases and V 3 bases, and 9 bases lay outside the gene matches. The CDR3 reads CASSSPGGAGETQYF. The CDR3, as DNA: TGCGCCAGCAGCTCGCCCGGGGGGGCAGGTGAGACCCAGTACTTC.

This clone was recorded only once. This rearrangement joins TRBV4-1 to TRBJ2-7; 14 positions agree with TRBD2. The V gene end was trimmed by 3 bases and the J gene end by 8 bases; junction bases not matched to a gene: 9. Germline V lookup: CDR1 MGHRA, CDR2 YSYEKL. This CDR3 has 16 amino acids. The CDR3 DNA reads TGCGCCAGCAGCCAGGTTGCCGGGACTAGCGGGAGAAAGCAGTACTTC. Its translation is CASSQVAGTSGRKQYF.

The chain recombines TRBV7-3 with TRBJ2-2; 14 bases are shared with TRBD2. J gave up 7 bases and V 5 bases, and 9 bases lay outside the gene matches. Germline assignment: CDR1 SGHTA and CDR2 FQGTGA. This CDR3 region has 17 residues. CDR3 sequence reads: CASSPSGLAGEVGELFF. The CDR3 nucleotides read TGTGCCAGCAGCCCTTCGGGACTAGCGGGAGAGGTCGGGGAGCTGTTTTTT.